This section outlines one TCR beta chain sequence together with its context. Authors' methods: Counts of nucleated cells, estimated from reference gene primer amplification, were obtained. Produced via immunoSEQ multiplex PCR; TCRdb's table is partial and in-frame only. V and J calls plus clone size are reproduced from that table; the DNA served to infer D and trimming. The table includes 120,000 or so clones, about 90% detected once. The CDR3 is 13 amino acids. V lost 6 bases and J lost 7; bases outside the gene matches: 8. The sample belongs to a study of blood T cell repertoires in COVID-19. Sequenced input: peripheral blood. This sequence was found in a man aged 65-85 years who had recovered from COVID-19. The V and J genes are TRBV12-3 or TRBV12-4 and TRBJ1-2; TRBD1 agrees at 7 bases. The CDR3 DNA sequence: TGTGCCAGCAGCCAGGGACAGTTCCGTGGCTACACCTTC. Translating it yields CASSQGQFRGYTF.